The 2 T cell receptor beta chains below come from one sample, sequenced in a study of technical replicates of blood from several donors. The method was immunoSEQ multiplex PCR; TCRdb's version includes in-frame clones alone and lacks a portion of them. This table has some 57,000 clones, around 97% appearing once. Sequencing used T cells isolated from PBMCs. The source of these receptors is a human donor in good health.

This rearrangement joins TRBV28 to TRBJ2-7, with D hard to call. V lost 5 bases to trimming and J lost 2 bases, with 4 bases between them. The CDR3 has 11 amino acids. Looked up from germline, CDR1 is MDHEN and CDR2 is SYDVKM. The CDR3 spells CASSRAYEQYF. The CDR3 DNA sequence: TGTGCCAGCAGTAGAGCCTACGAGCAGTACTTC.

This clone was observed a single time. This chain joins TRBV7-9 and TRBJ1-1, with D unresolved. Trimming took 3 bases from V and 1 from J, leaving 3 bases between them. Germline CDR1 is SEHNR and CDR2 is FQNEAQ (reference sequence). The CDR3 sequence is 12 residues long. Here the CDR3 reads CASSFGNTEAFF. The CDR3 DNA reads as TGTGCCAGCAGCTTCGGGAACACTGAAGCTTTCTTT.